The rows below give T cell receptor beta chains drawn from one sample of a study of tumor-infiltrating lymphocytes in oesophageal squamous cell carcinoma. TCRdb itself ran the PCR reads through MiXCR, one entry per CDR3 protein. The top ten clones hold less than 40% of a sample with about 10,000 distinct CDR3 sequences, roughly three fifths of them seen once. Sequenced material: esophageal tumor tissue. Receptors originate from a female donor with esophageal squamous cell carcinoma. The CDR3 runs from the conserved cysteine through the conserved F or W. D genes are given only for firm matches. Size values are once, few and many counts, or a class for expanded clones, and some rows have none.

j_call d_call clone_size v_call cdr3_aa cdr3_nt
TRBJ2-7 - - TRBV6-2/TRBV6-3 CASSYYHRTDEQYF TGTGCCAGCAGTTATTATCACCGGACAGACGAGCAGTACTTC
TRBJ2-5 - few TRBV7-2 CASSLMGRAETQYF TGTGCCAGCAGCTTAATGGGAAGGGCTGAGACCCAGTACTTC
TRBJ2-2 TRBD1 few TRBV7-3 CASSLTQGASGELFF TGTGCCAGCAGCTTAACACAGGGGGCATCCGGGGAGCTGTTTTTT
TRBJ2-5 TRBD1 - TRBV7-2 CASSQNGQGARETQYF TGTGCCAGCAGCCAAAACGGACAGGGGGCTAGAGAGACCCAGTACTTC
TRBJ2-7 - once TRBV7-2 CASSLQGHYEQYF TGTGCCAGCAGCTTACAGGGGCACTACGAGCAGTACTTC
TRBJ2-1 TRBD2 once TRBV7-8 CASSSKGLAGGYNEQFF TGTGCCAGCAGCTCGAAGGGACTAGCGGGGGGATACAATGAGCAGTTCTTC
TRBJ1-5 TRBD1 medium-sized TRBV28 CASSLAGRGPDQPQHF TGTGCCAGCAGTTTAGCGGGCAGGGGGCCAGATCAGCCCCAGCATTTT
TRBJ1-5 TRBD1 many TRBV5-5 CASSHIWEGTGASNQPQHF TGTGCCAGCAGCCATATCTGGGAGGGAACAGGGGCTAGCAATCAGCCCCAGCATTTT
TRBJ2-3 TRBD2 few TRBV6-6 CASSYLGTRLQYF TGTGCCAGCAGTTACCTAGGGACTAGGTTGCAGTATTTT
TRBJ2-1 TRBD1 - TRBV24-1 CATSAAPGQGYGKGYNEQFF TGTGCCACCAGTGCTGCCCCGGGACAGGGGTACGGGAAAGGCTACAATGAGCAGTTCTTC
TRBJ2-3 TRBD2 once TRBV11-2 CASSQRTSGSADTQYF TGTGCCAGCAGCCAGAGGACTAGCGGGAGTGCAGATACGCAGTATTTT
TRBJ2-7 - many TRBV5-1 CASSSSSYEQYF TGCGCCAGCAGCTCAAGTTCCTACGAGCAGTACTTC
TRBJ2-1 - - TRBV7-3 CASSREYQETQFF TGTGCCAGCAGCAGGGAGTACCAAGAGACCCAGTTCTTC
TRBJ2-7 - medium-sized TRBV7-8 CASSFDDTYEQYF TGTGCCAGCAGCTTCGACGACACCTACGAGCAGTACTTC
TRBJ1-1 - medium-sized TRBV25-1 CASSEYGGSAFF TGTGCCAGCAGTGAATACGGAGGGAGTGCTTTCTTT
TRBJ2-7 TRBD1 few TRBV28 CASSVTGAPYEQYF TGTGCCAGCAGTGTGACAGGGGCCCCCTACGAGCAGTACTTC
TRBJ2-7 - - TRBV28 CASSPHYEQYF TGTGCCAGCAGTCCACACTACGAGCAGTACTTC
TRBJ1-2 - once TRBV7-6 CASSLEPLRGGYTF TGTGCCAGCAGCTTAGAGCCACTTCGGGGAGGCTACACCTTC
TRBJ2-7 TRBD2 - TRBV7-4 CASSFGGSRNEQYF TGTGCCAGCAGCTTTGGCGGGAGCAGAAACGAGCAGTACTTC
TRBJ2-3 - - TRBV7-6 CASSLAPRSHTQYF TGTGCCAGCAGCTTAGCGCCCCGGAGTCATACGCAGTATTTT
TRBJ2-3 - - TRBV7-3 CASSLESRVGHVTDTQYF TGTGCCAGCAGCTTAGAGTCGAGAGTGGGGCACGTCACAGATACGCAGTATTTT
TRBJ2-7 - - TRBV7-2 CASSFYRGTVNF TGTGCCAGCAGCTTTTATCGAGGGACGGTTAACTTC